The T cell receptor beta chain under discussion was sequenced for a study of cytomegalovirus exposure and HLA in healthy donors. About this clone itself: Its specificity is unknown.

Primers: 60 Vbeta forward and 13 Jbeta reverse. Some clones are missing from TCRdb's copy, which holds only in-frame ones; the method was immunoSEQ multiplex PCR. The table lists hundreds of thousands of clones, around four fifths of them singletons. Findings and limits, study-wide: It was assumed in the presence/absence analyses that sequencing depth was roughly uniform across donors. Fewer N-insertions than the approximately 700-donor mean were reportedly shown by an Asian-associated ancestry cluster in a later analysis. Earlier results showed most TCR beta V segments being productive about 87% or about 30% of the time. Reports described diagnosis of cytomegalovirus status by the classifier as highly specific and sensitive.

CDR1 DFQATT and CDR2 SNEGSKA come from the germline V gene (reference sequence). The CDR3 is 10 amino acids. The TCR comes from a boy aged 2 to 10 in good health and CMV-seronegative. The V call is TRBV20-1, the J call TRBJ1-2; D not resolved. Sequenced sample: PBMCs. DNA for the CDR3: TGCAGCCCTCGGAGCTATGGCTACACCTTC. It yields the protein CSPRSYGYTF.